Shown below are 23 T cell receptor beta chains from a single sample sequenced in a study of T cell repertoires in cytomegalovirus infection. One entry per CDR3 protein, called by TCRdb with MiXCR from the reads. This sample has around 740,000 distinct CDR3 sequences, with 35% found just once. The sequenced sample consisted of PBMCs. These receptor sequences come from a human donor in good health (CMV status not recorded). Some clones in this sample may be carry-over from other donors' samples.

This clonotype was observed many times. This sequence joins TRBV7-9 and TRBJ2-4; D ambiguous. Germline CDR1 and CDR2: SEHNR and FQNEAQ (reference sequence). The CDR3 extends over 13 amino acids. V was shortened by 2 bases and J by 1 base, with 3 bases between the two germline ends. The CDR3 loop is CASSLSAKNIQYF. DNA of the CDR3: TGTGCCAGCAGCTTATCCGCCAAAAACATTCAGTACTTC.

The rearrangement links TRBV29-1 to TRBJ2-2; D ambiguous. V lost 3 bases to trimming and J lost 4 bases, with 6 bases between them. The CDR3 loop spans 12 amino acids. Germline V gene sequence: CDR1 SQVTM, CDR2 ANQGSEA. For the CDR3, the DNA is TGCAGCGTTGAGTGGGTCACCGGGGAGCTGTTTTTT. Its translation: CSVEWVTGELFF.

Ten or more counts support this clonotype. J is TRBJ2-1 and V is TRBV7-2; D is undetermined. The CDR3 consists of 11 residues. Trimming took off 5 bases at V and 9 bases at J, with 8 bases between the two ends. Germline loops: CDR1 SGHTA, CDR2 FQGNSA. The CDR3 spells CASSALIEQFF. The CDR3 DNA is TGTGCCAGCAGCGCCTTGATTGAGCAGTTCTTC. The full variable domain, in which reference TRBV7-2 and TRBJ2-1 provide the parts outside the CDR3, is GAGVSQSPSNKVTEKGKDVELRCDPISGHTALYWYRQSLGQGLEFLIYFQGNSAPDKSGLPSDRFSAERTGGSVSTLTIQRTQQEDSAVYLCASSALIEQFFGPGTRLTVL.

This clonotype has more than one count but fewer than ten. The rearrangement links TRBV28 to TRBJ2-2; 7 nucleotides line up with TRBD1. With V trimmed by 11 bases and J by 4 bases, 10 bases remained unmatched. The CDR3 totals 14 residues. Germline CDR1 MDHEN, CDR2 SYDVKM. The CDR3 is CAGGKTGITGELFF. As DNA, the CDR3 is TGTGCCGGGGGCAAGACAGGGATCACCGGGGAGCTGTTTTTT.

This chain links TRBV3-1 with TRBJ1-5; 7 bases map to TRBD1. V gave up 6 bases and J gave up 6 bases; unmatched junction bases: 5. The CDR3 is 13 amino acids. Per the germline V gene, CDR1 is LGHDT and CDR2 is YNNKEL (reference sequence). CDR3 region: CASSTGAAQPQHF. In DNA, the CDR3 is TGTGCCAGCAGTACAGGGGCCGCTCAGCCCCAGCATTTT.

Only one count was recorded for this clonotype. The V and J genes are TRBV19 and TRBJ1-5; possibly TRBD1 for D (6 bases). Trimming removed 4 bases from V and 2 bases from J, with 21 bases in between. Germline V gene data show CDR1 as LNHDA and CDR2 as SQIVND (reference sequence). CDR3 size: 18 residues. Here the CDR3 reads CASSTYRDGVRGNQPQHF. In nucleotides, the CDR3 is TGTGCCAGTAGTACATACAGGGACGGTGTGCGCGGCAATCAGCCCCAGCATTTT.

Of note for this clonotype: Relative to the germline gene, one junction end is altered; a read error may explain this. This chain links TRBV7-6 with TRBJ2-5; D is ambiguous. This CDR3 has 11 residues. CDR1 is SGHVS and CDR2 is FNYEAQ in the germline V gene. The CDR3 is CASSLSETRYF. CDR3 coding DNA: TGTGCCAGCAGCTTATCAGAGACCCGGTACTTC.

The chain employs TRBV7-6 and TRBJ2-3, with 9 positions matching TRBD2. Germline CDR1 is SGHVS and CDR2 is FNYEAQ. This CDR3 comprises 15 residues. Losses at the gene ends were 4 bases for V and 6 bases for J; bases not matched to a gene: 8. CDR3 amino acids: CASSCVSGSSDTQYF. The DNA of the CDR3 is TGTGCCAGCAGCTGCGTTAGCGGGAGTTCGGATACGCAGTATTTT.

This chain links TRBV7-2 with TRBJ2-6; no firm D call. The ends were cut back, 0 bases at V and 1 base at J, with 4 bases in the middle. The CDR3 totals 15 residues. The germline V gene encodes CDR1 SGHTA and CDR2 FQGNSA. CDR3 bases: TGTGCCAGCAGCTTAGCGCTGTCTGGGGCCAACGTCCTGACTTTC. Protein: CASSLALSGANVLTF.

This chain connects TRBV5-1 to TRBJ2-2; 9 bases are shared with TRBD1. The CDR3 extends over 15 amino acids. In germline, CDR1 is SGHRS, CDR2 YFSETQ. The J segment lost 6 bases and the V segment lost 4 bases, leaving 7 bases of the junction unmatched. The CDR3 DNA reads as TGCGCCAGCAGCCCCGGGACAGGGCCACCCGGGGAGCTGTTTTTT. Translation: CASSPGTGPPGELFF.

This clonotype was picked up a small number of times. The CDR3 here is CASSSGSLGGDTEAFF. Written as DNA, the CDR3 is TGTGCCAGCAGCTCCGGATCATTAGGGGGAGACACTGAAGCTTTCTTT. V and J are TRBV11-2 and TRBJ1-1; D possibly corresponds to TRBD1 (6 bases). The CDR3 extends over 16 amino acids. Germline V gives CDR1 SGHAT, CDR2 FQNNGV. The germline V and J ends were trimmed by 4 bases and 3 bases, with 18 bases remaining between them.

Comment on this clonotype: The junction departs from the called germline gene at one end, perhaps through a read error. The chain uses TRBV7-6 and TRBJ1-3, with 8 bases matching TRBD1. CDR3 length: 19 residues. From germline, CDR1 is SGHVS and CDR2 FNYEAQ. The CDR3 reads CARSSLGGTGTYAGHTIYF. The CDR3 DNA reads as TGTGCCAGAAGCTCATTAGGGGGGACAGGAACCTACGCTGGACATACCATATATTTT.

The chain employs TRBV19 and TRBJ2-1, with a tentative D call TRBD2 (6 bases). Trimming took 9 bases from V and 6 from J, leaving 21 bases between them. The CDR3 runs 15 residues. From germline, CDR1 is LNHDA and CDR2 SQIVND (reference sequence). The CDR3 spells CASELTPLGGNEQFF. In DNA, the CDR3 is TGTGCCAGCGAACTCACACCCCTGGGGGGCAATGAGCAGTTCTTC.

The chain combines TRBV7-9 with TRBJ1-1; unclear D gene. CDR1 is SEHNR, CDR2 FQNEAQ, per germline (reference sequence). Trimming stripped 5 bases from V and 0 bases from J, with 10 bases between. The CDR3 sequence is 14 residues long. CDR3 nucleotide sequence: TGTGCCAGCAGCGGTGACACGTTGAACACTGAAGCTTTCTTT. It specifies CASSGDTLNTEAFF.

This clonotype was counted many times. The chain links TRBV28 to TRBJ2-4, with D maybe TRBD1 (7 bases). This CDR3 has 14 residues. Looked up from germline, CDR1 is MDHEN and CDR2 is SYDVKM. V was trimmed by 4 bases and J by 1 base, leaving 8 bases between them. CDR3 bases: TGTGCCAGCAGTTCAGGGGGGGCCAAAAACATTCAGTACTTC. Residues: CASSSGGAKNIQYF.

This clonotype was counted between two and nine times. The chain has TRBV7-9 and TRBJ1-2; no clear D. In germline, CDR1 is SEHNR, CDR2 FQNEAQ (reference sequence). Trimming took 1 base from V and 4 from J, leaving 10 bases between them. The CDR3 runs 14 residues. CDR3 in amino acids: CASSLGGVAYGYTF. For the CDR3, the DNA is TGTGCCAGCAGCTTAGGCGGGGTTGCCTATGGCTACACCTTC.

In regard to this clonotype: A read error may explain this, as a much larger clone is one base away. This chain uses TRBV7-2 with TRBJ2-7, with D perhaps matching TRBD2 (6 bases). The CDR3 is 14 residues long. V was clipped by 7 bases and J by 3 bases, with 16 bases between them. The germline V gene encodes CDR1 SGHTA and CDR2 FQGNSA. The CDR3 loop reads CASTRLGGYYEQYF. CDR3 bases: TGTGCCAGCACCCGACTCGGGGGTTACTACGAGCAGTACTTC. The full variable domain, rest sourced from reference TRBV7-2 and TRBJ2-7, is GAGVSQSPSNKVTEKGKDVELRCDPISGHTALYWYRQSLGQGLEFLIYFQGNSAPDKSGLPSDRFSAERTGGSVSTLTIQRTQQEDSAVYLCASTRLGGYYEQYFGPGTRLTVT.

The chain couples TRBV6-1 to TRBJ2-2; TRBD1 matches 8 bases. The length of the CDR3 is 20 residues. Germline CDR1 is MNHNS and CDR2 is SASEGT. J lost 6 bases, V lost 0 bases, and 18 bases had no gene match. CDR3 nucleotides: TGTGCCAGCAGTGAAGCTAAAGCCCCCGGAGGGACAGGCCGTGCCGGGGAGCTGTTTTTT. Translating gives CASSEAKAPGGTGRAGELFF.

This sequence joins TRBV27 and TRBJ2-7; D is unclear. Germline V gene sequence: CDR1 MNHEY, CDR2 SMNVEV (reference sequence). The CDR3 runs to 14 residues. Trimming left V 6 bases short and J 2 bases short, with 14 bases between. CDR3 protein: CASRLSRTPYEQYF. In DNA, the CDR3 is TGTGCCAGCAGACTCAGTCGTACTCCCTACGAGCAGTACTTC.

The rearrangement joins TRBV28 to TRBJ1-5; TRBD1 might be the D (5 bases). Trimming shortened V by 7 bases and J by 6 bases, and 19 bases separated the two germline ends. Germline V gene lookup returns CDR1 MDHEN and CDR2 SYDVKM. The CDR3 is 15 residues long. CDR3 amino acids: CASNYLQGRPQPQHF. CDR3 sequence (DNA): TGTGCCAGCAATTATTTGCAGGGAAGACCTCAGCCCCAGCATTTT.

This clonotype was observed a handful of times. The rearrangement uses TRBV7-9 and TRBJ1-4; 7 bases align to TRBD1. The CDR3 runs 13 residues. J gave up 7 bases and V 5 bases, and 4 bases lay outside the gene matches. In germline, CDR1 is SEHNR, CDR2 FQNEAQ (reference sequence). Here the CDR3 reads CASSRDSGEKLFF. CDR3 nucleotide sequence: TGTGCCAGCAGCCGGGACAGTGGTGAAAAACTGTTTTTT.

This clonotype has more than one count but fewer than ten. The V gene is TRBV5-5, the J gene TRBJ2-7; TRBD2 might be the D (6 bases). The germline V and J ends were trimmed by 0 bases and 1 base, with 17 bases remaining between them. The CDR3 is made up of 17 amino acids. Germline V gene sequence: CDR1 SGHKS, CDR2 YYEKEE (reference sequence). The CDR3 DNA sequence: TGTGCCAGCAGCTTGGTGGCTAGCGAGTCTATTTCCTACGAGCAGTACTTC. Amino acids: CASSLVASESISYEQYF.

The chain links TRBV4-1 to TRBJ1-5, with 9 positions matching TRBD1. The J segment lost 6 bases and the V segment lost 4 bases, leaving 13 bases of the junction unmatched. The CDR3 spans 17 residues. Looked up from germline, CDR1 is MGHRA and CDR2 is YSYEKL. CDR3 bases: TGCGCCAGCAGCCGACCGACGGGACAGGGTTCAACTCAGCCCCAGCATTTT. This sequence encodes CASSRPTGQGSTQPQHF.